This TCR beta chain was profiled in a study of T cell responses to AZD1222 COVID-19 vaccine (dated by TCRdb to about 2021). With regard to the full study: A total of around 240 trial participants underwent TCR sequencing, of whom 207 had received two doses of AZD1222 and 26 had received two doses of the MenACWY control vaccine. Trial participants were enrolled by age into subgroups of 18-55, 56-69 and 70-plus years, and 148, 28 and 57 TCR-sequenced participants, respectively, were included in these subgroups. Overall study results and their limits: The 56-69-year group was small, and its depth increase did not reach significance, likely because of low power. Only a handful of AZD1222 recipients were SARS-CoV-2 seropositive at baseline, limiting conclusions about previously exposed vaccinees. Vaccine-associated CD4 TCRs spanned the whole spike protein, with dominant responses in regions 160-218 and 743-854. Nearly half of unique spike-specific TCRs reportedly recognized epitopes outside regions mutated in the B.1.351 and B.1.1.7 variants. After two AZD1222 doses, spike-specific TCR breadth and depth were significantly higher than at day 0 and than in MenACWY recipients. Participants were mostly white British, with more females than males. The authors suggested clonal diversity may have been underestimated. Because no day 14 peak-response samples were available, repertoires were characterized only after the peak T cell response.

The sample's time point label, in plain terms: sample from adult after SARS-CoV-2 infection, after symptom onset. Two convalescent COVID-19 patients, sampled after symptom onset from adults with prior SARS-CoV-2 infection, were also TCR-sequenced for comparison. A word on this clone: Its antigen is still unknown. Per-base qualities were not stored, and no clone one base away is much larger.

The CDR3 regions of human TCRbeta chains were analyzed by immunosequencing. For the original study's pipeline: TCRs in the repertoires were matched against a reference library of SARS-CoV-2-specific TCRs that had been generated with the MIRA antigen-specificity platform. Breadth meant the fraction of unique TCRs that were SARS-CoV-2-associated, whereas depth meant the fraction of total T cells that were SARS-CoV-2-associated. Using the MIRA data, every spike-specific TCR was mapped to the spike region that the TCR reacted to and assigned to either a CD4 or a CD8 class. Log10-transformed breadth and depth values were compared by one-way ANOVA with Sidak's multiple comparisons tests. TCRdb took over this immuneACCESS table, retaining in-frame rearrangements with V and J assigned. Such tables are incomplete; in checked studies, under half of the missing clones stem from an unresolved V gene, and the remainder is unexplained. V and J calls and clone size come straight from that table; D and trimming were deduced from the DNA. Recorded for this sample are around 140,000 clones; 85% to 95% of them occurred a single time. In total, the top ten clones hold less than 15% of the sample.

V is pruned by 6 bases and J by 3 bases, leaving 7 bases of the junction without a gene match. For CDR1 and CDR2, the germline V gene (reference sequence) lists MNHEY and SMNVEV. The CDR3 contains 15 residues, cysteine and phenylalanine counted. The sequence is cut down to CDR3 DNA, 45 bases in frame from base 1. Source: peripheral blood, taken after recovery from COVID-19. The clonotype was recovered from an adult who had recovered from COVID-19. The receptor chain draws on TRBV27 and TRBJ1-2; 10 middle bases align to TRBD1. CDR3 sequence: CASRSPGTGDYGYTF. The DNA is TGTGCCAGCAGATCTCCCGGGACAGGGGACTATGGCTACACCTTC.